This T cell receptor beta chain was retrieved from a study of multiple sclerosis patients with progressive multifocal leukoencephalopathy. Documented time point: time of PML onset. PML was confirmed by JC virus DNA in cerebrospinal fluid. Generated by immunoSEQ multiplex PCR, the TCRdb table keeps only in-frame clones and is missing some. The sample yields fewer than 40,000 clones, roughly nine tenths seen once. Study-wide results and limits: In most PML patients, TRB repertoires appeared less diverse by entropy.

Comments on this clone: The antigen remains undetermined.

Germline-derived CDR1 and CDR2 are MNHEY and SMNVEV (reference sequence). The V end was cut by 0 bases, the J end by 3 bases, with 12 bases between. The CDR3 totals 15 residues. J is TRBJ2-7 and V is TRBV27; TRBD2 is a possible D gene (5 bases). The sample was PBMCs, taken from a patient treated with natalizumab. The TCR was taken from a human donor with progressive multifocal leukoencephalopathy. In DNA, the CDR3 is TGTGCCAGCAGTTTATCCCGGGAAATAAACTACGAGCAGTACTTC. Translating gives CASSLSREINYEQYF.